This T cell receptor beta chain was recorded in a study of Ad26.COV2.S vaccination and SARS-CoV-2 variants. At the level of the study: Into the muscle, Ad26.COV2.S was dosed once or twice, 56 days apart.

The table came from immunoSEQ multiplex PCR; TCRdb's copy has only in-frame clones and leaves some out. Among over 450,000 clones listed, roughly nine tenths were seen once. The treatment here: 15 to 20 received Ad26.COV2.S at low or high dose, single or two shots; roughly five received placebo; per-sample allocation not given. On day 63 after the first injection, vaccine and placebo recipients gave samples. This Boston cohort included adults aged 18-55 years. This CDR3 has 14 amino acids. The germline CDR1 and CDR2 sequences are SGHTA and FQGNSA. The V and J ends lost 1 base and 6 bases respectively, with 10 bases between them.

The sequence derives from a person between 18 and 65 years old who received the Ad26.COV2.S COVID-19 vaccine or a placebo. Sample: peripheral blood, taken in a trial of Ad26.COV2.S vaccine versus placebo. This sequence joins TRBV7-2 and TRBJ2-1; tentative D call: TRBD1 (6 bases). CDR3 sequence (DNA): TGTGCCAGCAGCTTAGGCACAGGGTTCAATGAGCAGTTCTTC. It specifies CASSLGTGFNEQFF.